This entry is about one T cell receptor (beta chain). Individuals drawn from some 25 US areas were about 18 to 95 years old. The sample is drawn from a study of blood T cell repertoires in COVID-19. Study-level information: Sources were T cells, B-cell-depleted T cells, or PBMCs; the material itself was cDNA or gDNA.

Authors' data handling: From reference gene primer amplification, estimates of nucleated cell counts were derived. Here immunoSEQ multiplex PCR was the method, and the copy in TCRdb shows in-frame clones only, minus some. V and J calls and clone size are copied from that table; D and trimming were computed from the DNA. This table has approximately 250,000 clones, 65% to 90% appearing once. Germline CDR1 and CDR2: KGHDR and SFDVKD. The V gene end was trimmed by 9 bases and the J gene end by 5 bases; junction bases not matched to a gene: 11. The CDR3 covers 15 residues. Sequencing was done on a sample of PBMCs or T cells enriched from blood (not recorded which). V and J are TRBV24-1 and TRBJ2-3, with 9 bases matching TRBD1. The receptor comes from a woman aged 50 to 60 with acute COVID-19. The CDR3 nucleotides read TGTGCCACCCGAATGGACAGGGGATGCAAAGATACGCAGTATTTT. It translates to CATRMDRGCKDTQYF.